A selection of T cell receptor beta chains follows, all from one sample in a study of T-cell reconstitution after alpha-beta-depleted transplantation in children. TCRdb independently ran MiXCR on the PCR reads; one entry per CDR3 protein. The sample yields roughly 420,000 distinct CDR3 sequences, around 16% seen once. The specimen was PBMCs, mostly from graft donor cells, collected 360 days after TCRalphabeta/CD19-depleted stem cell transplant. The receptors originated from a boy younger than two who had a stem cell transplant for Wiskott-Aldrich syndrome, so the T cells may come from the graft donor. CDR3s include the opening cysteine and the closing phenylalanine or tryptophan. D genes are given only for firm matches. Not every row has a clone size; where given, it reads once, few, many or a size class.

>TRBJ2-2|-|-|TRBV11-3
TGTGCCAGCAGCCTCCAGCGGCGGGAGCTGTTTTTT
CASSLQRRELFF
>TRBJ2-5|-|few|TRBV2
TGTGCCAGCAGTGAATGGGGGACCGTGGAGACCCAGTACTTC
CASSEWGTVETQYF
>TRBJ2-5|TRBD2|-|TRBV29-1
TGCAGCGTTGAAAGGCGACTAGCGGGGTTCGAGACCCAGTACTTC
CSVERRLAGFETQYF
>TRBJ1-2|TRBD1|-|TRBV27
TGTGCCAGCAGTTACGATGGGACAGCATATGGCTACACCTTC
CASSYDGTAYGYTF
>TRBJ2-1|-|-|TRBV21-1
TGTGCCAGCAGCAAATCTCTCATCCGAAATATGGAGCAGTTCTTC
CASSKSLIRNMEQFF
>TRBJ2-1|TRBD2|many|TRBV2
TGTGCCAGCAGCGCGGGACTAGCGGGGTCACTGAGCTCCTACAATGAGCAGTTCTTC
CASSAGLAGSLSSYNEQFF
>TRBJ2-7|TRBD2|-|TRBV2
TGTGCCAGCAGTCGTCGGGGGGGCCACGAGCAGTACTTC
CASSRRGGHEQYF
>TRBJ1-5|-|-|TRBV10-3
TGTGCCATCAGTGAGCGGGACGCGCCCCAGCATTTT
CAISERDAPQHF
>TRBJ2-5|TRBD1|-|TRBV5-1
TGCGCCAGCAGCTCTCTAATATTGACAGGGAAAGAGACCCAGTACTTC
CASSSLILTGKETQYF
>TRBJ1-3|-|-|TRBV28
TGTGCCAGCGTGGGAGCTGGAAACACCATATATTTT
CASVGAGNTIYF
>TRBJ2-1|TRBD2|few|TRBV7-9
TGTGCCAGCAGCATATTAGCGGGAGGAGTCAATGAGCAGTTCTTC
CASSILAGGVNEQFF
>TRBJ1-2|-|many|TRBV27
TGTGCCAGCAGTTTCGAAGGGATGGAGGGCTACACCTTC
CASSFEGMEGYTF
>TRBJ1-1|-|-|TRBV10-3
TGTGCCATCAGTGGAGGGTCAGGTTACAACACTGAAGCTTTCTTT
CAISGGSGYNTEAFF
>TRBJ2-4|-|few|TRBV20-1
TGCAGTGCTAGAGCTTCAATTTTAAACATTCAGTACTTC
CSARASILNIQYF
>TRBJ2-3|TRBD2|-|TRBV10-3
TGTGCCATCAGGCCGGGAGGGCCCACAGATACGCAGTATTTT
CAIRPGGPTDTQYF
>TRBJ2-7|-|-|TRBV5-1
TGCGCCAGCAGCTGGTGGCCGGGACATTCTAGAGAGCAGTACTTC
CASSWWPGHSREQYF
>TRBJ2-7|TRBD1|-|TRBV12-3/TRBV12-4
TGTGCCAGCAGCGTTGACAGGGGCGAGCAGTACTTC
CASSVDRGEQYF
>TRBJ2-3|TRBD1|-|TRBV14
TGTGCCAGCAGCCTACAGGGGGTGTTAGATACGCAGTATTTT
CASSLQGVLDTQYF
>TRBJ1-1|-|few|TRBV25-1
TGTGCCAGCAGTGAAAATTTCAGGGGCACTGAAGCTTTCTTT
CASSENFRGTEAFF
>TRBJ1-4|-|once|TRBV12-3/TRBV12-4
TGTGCCAGCAGCCGGTTTCAGAATAATGAAAAACTGTTTTTT
CASSRFQNNEKLFF
>TRBJ2-1|TRBD2|few|TRBV10-3
TGTGCCATCACCACTAGCGGGAAGTACAATGAGCAGTTCTTC
CAITTSGKYNEQFF
>TRBJ2-5|TRBD2|many|TRBV7-9
TGTGCCAGCAGCTCCTGGGACTACCTCCAAGAGACCCAGTACTTC
CASSSWDYLQETQYF
>TRBJ2-5|-|-|TRBV5-6
TGTGCCAGCAGCTCCGGACAATTCGGGTCCCAGTACTTC
CASSSGQFGSQYF
>TRBJ1-1|-|few|TRBV20-1
TGCAGTGCTAGACGCACCGTAGAAGCTTTCTTT
CSARRTVEAFF
>TRBJ2-1|TRBD2|few|TRBV24-1
TGTGCCACCAGTGGAGGAACTAGCGTAAACAATGAGCAGTTCTTC
CATSGGTSVNNEQFF
>TRBJ2-1|TRBD2|-|TRBV12-3/TRBV12-4
TGTGCCAGCAGTTTAAGCGGGAGGGCCTCATACAATGAGCAGTTCTTC
CASSLSGRASYNEQFF
>TRBJ2-3|-|-|TRBV25-1
TGTGCCAGCAAGGAGGGGTTGAGGACAGATACGCAGTATTTT
CASKEGLRTDTQYF
>TRBJ2-2|-|few|TRBV20-1
TGCAGTGCTACTAATTCCCCCACCGGGGAGCTGTTTTTT
CSATNSPTGELFF
>TRBJ2-5|TRBD1|few|TRBV5-1
TGCGCCAGCAGCTTGGCCGGTAACAGGGGATCGCAAGAGACCCAGTACTTC
CASSLAGNRGSQETQYF
>TRBJ2-7|-|-|TRBV20-1
TGTAGTTCAAGTCGGGGGGCCTCCTACGAGCAGTACTTC
CSSSRGASYEQYF
>TRBJ2-7|-|many|TRBV20-1
TGCAGTGCCCCTCAGGCGGCGGTCTACGAGCAGTACTTC
CSAPQAAVYEQYF
>TRBJ2-1|-|-|TRBV27
TGTGCCAGCAGTCCCCCCAGACAGTTTTTAAGCTCCTACAATGAGCAGTTCTTC
CASSPPRQFLSSYNEQFF
>TRBJ2-1|TRBD2|-|TRBV11-1
TGTGCCAGCAGCCGAGGACTAGCGGGAGGGCTCCCAGACAATGAGCAGTTCTTC
CASSRGLAGGLPDNEQFF
>TRBJ2-3|TRBD2|many|TRBV29-1
TGCAGCGTTATAAGGGCTAGCGGGGTCACAGATACGCAGTATTTT
CSVIRASGVTDTQYF
>TRBJ2-7|-|few|TRBV3-1
TGTGCCAGCAGCCAATGCCCAGGGACCACCTACGAGCAGTACTTC
CASSQCPGTTYEQYF
>TRBJ1-1|-|-|TRBV10-3
TGTGCCATCACTACGGGGGGGAGGAACACTGAAGCTTTCTTT
CAITTGGRNTEAFF
>TRBJ2-3|-|-|TRBV7-9
TGTGCCAGCAGCTTCCCCTCGAGTGGCACAGATACGCAGTATTTT
CASSFPSSGTDTQYF
>TRBJ1-1|-|few|TRBV7-9
TGTGCCAGCAGCTCCCCGGGGGGCCCTACTGAAGCTTTCTTT
CASSSPGGPTEAFF
>TRBJ2-7|-|few|TRBV20-1
TGCAGTGCTAGCGTCAAAAGGGAGTCACTCCGGACACCGGAAACCTACGAGCAGTACTTC
CSASVKRESLRTPETYEQYF
>TRBJ1-1|-|many|TRBV25-1
TGTGCCAGCAGTGAAACAGTAGGGTTGACTGAAGCTTTCTTT
CASSETVGLTEAFF
>TRBJ2-5|TRBD1|-|TRBV5-6
TGTGCCAGCAGCCCCAAGACAGGGAAGAGAGAGACCCAGTACTTC
CASSPKTGKRETQYF
>TRBJ2-3|TRBD2|few|TRBV5-1
TGCGCCAGCAGCCGAGGGGCTAGCGGGGCCCTCACAGATACGCAGTATTTT
CASSRGASGALTDTQYF
>TRBJ1-2|-|few|TRBV4-3
TGCGCCAGCAGCCCCAGGGTGAGGGTTTCTGGCTACACCTTC
CASSPRVRVSGYTF
>TRBJ2-3|TRBD2|few|TRBV4-2
TGTGCCAGCAGCCAAGGAGTAGCGGGGGGGCAAGATACGCAGTATTTT
CASSQGVAGGQDTQYF
>TRBJ1-3|-|few|TRBV15
TGTGCCACCAGCACCAGGGCCCAGCCGGGAAACACCATATATTTT
CATSTRAQPGNTIYF
>TRBJ1-3|-|-|TRBV7-2
TGTGCCAGCAGCCCGGGGTTGTATGGAAACACCATATATTTT
CASSPGLYGNTIYF
>TRBJ1-4|-|many|TRBV6-1
TGTGCCAGCAGTGGACCTGAGGGCCCGACTGATGAAAAACTGTTTTTT
CASSGPEGPTDEKLFF